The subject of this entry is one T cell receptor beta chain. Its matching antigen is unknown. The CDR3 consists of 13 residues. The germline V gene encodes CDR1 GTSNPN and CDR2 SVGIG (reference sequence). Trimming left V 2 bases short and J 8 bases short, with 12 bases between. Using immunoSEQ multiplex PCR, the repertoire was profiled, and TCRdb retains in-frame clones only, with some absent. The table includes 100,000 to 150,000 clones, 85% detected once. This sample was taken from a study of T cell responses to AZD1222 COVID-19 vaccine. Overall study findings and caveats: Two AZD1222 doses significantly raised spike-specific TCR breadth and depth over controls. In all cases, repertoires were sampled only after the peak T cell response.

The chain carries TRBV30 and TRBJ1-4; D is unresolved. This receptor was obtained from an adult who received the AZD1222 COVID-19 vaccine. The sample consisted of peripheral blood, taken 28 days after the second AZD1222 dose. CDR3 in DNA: TGTGCCTGGAGTAAGAGGATCGGAGAAAAACTGTTTTTT. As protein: CAWSKRIGEKLFF.